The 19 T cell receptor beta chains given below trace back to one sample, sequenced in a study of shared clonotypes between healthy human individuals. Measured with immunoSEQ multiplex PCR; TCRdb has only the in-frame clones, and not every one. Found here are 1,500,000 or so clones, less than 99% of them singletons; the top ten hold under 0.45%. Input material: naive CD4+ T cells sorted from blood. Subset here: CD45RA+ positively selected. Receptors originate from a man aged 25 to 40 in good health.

CDR3 coding DNA: TGTGCCAGCAGTGAAGCGGACAGGCTCTACGAGCAGTACTTC. Translating gives CASSEADRLYEQYF. The chain carries TRBV6-1 and TRBJ2-7; TRBD1 matches 7 bases. CDR3 size: 14 residues. After removal of 0 bases from V and 3 bases from J, the junction contained 2 bases not matched to a gene. Germline V gives CDR1 MNHNS, CDR2 SASEGT.

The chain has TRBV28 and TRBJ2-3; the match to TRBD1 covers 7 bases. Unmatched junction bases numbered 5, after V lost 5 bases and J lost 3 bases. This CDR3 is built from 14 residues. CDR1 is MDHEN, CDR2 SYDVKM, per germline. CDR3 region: CASSPGTETDTQYF. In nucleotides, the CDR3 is TGTGCCAGCAGTCCAGGGACAGAAACAGATACGCAGTATTTT. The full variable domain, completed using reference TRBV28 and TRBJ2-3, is DVKVTQSSRYLVKRTGEKVFLECVQDMDHENMFWYRQDPGLGLRLIYFSYDVKMKEKGDIPEGYSVSREKKERFSLILESASTNQTSMYLCASSPGTETDTQYFGPGTRLTVL.

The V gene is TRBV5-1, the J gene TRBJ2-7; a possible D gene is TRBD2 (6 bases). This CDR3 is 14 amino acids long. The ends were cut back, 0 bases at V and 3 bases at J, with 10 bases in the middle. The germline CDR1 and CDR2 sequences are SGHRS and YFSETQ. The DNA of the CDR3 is TGCGCCAGCAGCTTGGCGGGGGTAAACTACGAGCAGTACTTC. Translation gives CASSLAGVNYEQYF.

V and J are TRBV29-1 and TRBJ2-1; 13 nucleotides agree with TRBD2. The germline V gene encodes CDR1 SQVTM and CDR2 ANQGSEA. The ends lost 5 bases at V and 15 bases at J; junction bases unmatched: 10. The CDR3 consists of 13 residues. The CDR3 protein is CSVRLAGGRAGFF. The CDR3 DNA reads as TGCAGCGTTCGACTAGCGGGAGGCAGAGCGGGGTTCTTC.

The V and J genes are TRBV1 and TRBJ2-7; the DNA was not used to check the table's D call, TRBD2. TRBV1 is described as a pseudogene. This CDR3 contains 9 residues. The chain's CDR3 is CTSSQALNF. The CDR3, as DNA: TGCACCAGCAGCCAAGCACTGAATTTC.

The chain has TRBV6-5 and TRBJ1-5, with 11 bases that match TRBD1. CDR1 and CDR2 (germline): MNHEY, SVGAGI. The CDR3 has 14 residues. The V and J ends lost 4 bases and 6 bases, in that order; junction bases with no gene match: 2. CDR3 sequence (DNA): TGTGCCAGCAGTTGGGGACAGGGGGGTCAGCCCCAGCATTTT. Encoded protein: CASSWGQGGQPQHF.

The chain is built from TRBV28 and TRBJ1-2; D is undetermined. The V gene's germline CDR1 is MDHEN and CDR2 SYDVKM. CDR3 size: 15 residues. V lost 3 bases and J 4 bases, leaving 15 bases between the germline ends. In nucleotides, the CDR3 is TGTGCCAGCAGTTTCCGGGCGCCAGCCGGCTATGGCTACACCTTC. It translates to CASSFRAPAGYGYTF.

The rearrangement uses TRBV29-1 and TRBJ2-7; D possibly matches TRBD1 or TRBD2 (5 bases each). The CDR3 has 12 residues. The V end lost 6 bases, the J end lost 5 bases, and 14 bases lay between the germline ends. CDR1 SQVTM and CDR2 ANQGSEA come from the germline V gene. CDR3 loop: CSVEGPSDEQYF. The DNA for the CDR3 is TGCAGCGTCGAGGGACCCTCAGACGAGCAGTACTTC.

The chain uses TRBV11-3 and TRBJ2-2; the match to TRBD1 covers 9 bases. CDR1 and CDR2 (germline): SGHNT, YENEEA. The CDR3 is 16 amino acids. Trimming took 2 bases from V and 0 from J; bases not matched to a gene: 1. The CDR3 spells CASSLHRGPNTGELFF. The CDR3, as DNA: TGTGCCAGCAGCTTACACAGGGGGCCGAACACCGGGGAGCTGTTTTTT.

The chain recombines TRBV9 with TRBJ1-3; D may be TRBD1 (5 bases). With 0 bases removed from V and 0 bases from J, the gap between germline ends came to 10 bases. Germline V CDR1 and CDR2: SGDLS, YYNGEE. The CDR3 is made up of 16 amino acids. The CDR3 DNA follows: TGTGCCAGCAGCGTAGCTTCAGGGATCTCTGGAAACACCATATATTTT. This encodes CASSVASGISGNTIYF.

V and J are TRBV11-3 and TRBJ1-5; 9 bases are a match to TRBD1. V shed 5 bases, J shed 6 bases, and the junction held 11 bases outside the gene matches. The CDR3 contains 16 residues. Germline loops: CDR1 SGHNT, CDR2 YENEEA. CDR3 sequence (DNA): TGTGCCAGCAGCCCAGCCCGGGACAGGGAGGGTCAGCCCCAGCATTTT. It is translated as CASSPARDREGQPQHF.

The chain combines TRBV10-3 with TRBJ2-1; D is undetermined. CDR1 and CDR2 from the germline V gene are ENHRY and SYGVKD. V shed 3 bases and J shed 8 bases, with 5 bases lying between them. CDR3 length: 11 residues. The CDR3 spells CAISDVDEQFF. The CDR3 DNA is TGTGCCATCAGTGACGTCGATGAGCAGTTCTTC.

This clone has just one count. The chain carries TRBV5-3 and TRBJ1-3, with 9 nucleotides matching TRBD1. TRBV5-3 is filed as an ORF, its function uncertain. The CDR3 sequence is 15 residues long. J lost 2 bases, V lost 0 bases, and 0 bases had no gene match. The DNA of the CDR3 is TGTGCCAGAAGCTTGGGACAGGGGGCTGGAAACACCATATATTTT. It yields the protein CARSLGQGAGNTIYF.

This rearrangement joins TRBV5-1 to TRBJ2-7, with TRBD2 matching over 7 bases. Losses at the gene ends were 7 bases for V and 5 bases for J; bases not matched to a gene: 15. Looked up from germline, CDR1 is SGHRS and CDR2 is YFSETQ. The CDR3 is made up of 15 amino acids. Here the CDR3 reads CASAIPASGKDEQYF. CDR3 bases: TGCGCCAGCGCTATTCCGGCGAGCGGGAAGGACGAGCAGTACTTC.

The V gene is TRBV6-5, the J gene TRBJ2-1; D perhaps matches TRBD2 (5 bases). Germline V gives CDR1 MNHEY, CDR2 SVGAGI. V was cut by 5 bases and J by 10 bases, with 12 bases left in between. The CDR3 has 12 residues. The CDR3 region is CASSEGTLEQFF. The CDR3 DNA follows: TGTGCCAGCAGTGAGGGAACTCTGGAGCAGTTCTTC.

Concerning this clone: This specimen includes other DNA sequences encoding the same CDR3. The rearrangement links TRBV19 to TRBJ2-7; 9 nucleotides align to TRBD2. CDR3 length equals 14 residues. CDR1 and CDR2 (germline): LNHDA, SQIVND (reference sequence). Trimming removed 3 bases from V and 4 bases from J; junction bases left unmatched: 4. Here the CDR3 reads CASSILAGGYEQYF. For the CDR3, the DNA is TGTGCCAGTAGTATCTTGGCGGGAGGGTACGAGCAGTACTTC.

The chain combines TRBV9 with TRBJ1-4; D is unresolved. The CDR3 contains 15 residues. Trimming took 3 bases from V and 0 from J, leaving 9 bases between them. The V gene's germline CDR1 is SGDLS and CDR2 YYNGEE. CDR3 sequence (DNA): TGTGCCAGCAGCGCTTACCCAGCAACTAATGAAAAACTGTTTTTT. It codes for CASSAYPATNEKLFF.

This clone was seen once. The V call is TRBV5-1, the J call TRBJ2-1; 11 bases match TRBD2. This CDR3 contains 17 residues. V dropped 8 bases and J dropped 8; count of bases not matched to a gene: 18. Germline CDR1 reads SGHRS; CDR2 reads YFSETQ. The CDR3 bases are TGCGCCAGTAGCCGGACTAGCGGGCTTCTTAGCGGCGATGAGCAGTTCTTC. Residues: CASSRTSGLLSGDEQFF.

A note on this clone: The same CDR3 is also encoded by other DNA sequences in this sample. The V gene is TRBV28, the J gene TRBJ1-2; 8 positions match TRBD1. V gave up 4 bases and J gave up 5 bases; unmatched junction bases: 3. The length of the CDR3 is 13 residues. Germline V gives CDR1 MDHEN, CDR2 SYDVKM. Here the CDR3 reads CASSSGGGYGYTF. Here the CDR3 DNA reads TGTGCCAGCAGTTCAGGGGGCGGGTATGGCTACACCTTC.